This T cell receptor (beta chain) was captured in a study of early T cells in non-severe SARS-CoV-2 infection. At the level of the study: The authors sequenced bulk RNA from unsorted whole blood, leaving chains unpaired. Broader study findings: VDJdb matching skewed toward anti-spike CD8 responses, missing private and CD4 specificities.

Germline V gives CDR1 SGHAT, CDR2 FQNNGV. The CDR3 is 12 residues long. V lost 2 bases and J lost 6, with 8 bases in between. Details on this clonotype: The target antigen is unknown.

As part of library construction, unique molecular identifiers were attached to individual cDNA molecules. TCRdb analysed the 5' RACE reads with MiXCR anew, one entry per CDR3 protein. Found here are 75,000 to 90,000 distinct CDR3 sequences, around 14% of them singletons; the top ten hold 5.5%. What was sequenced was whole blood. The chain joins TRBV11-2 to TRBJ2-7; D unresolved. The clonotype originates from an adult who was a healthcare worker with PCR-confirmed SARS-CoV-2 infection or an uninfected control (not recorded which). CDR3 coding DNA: TGTGCCAGCAGCTTATTTATCCCCGAGCAGTACTTC. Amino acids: CASSLFIPEQYF.